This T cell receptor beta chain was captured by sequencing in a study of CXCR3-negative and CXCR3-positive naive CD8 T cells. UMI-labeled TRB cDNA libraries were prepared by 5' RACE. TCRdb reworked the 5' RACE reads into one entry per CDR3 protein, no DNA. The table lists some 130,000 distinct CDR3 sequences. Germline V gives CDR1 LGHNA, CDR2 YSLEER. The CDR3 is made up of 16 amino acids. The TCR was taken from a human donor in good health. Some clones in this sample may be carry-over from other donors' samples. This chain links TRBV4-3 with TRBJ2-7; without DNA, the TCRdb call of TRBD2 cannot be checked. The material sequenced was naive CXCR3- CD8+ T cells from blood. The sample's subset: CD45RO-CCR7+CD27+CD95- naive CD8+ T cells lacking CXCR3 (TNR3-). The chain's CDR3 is CASSQDILAGTYEQYF.